These 20 T cell receptor beta chains originate from one sample sequenced in a study of CD8+ T cells in alopecia areata. Extraction and reverse transcription of RNA yielded cDNA as the sequencing template. Assay: immunoSEQ multiplex PCR; the TCRdb copy retains only in-frame clones and omits some. This sample shows 270,000 or so clones and no singletons; 1.2% rests with the ten largest. The sorting of pooled cutaneous lymph node cells relied on CD4, CD8alpha, NKG2D, NKG2ACE and other markers. The sample consisted of CD4+ T cells sorted from a lymph node. Receptor source: a C3H/HeJ mouse with alopecia areata. Strain MHC haplotype: H2-k.

This clone turned up a few times. Genes and germline are mouse. The read terminates 4 residues before the CDR3 end, so the remaining end is supplied by the germline J gene. This chain links TRBV19 with TRBJ2-5; 10 nucleotides align to TRBD1. CDR3 length: 15 amino acids. Germline V lookup: CDR1 FNHDT, CDR2 SITEND (reference sequence). CDR3 DNA, as far as it was read: TGTGCCAGCAGTATCTCGACAGGGGGCAGGGAC. It is translated as CASSISTGGRD. The full CDR3 reads CASSISTGGRDTQYF.

Comments on this clone: Germline and genes: mouse. The DNA ends 4 residues before the CDR3 does, and the rest of the CDR3 is filled in from the germline J gene. V and J are TRBV19 and TRBJ2-1; TRBD2 is a possible D gene (5 bases). The V gene's germline CDR1 is FNHDT and CDR2 SITEND (reference sequence). The CDR3 is 13 residues long. CDR3 residues: CASRLDMGAEQFF. Partial CDR3 DNA: TGTGCCAGCAGGCTAGACATGGGGGCT.

This clone was found a few times. Mouse germline and gene names are used. Coverage ceases 4 residues before the CDR3 finishes, and the germline J gene fills in the end. This rearrangement joins TRBV19 to TRBJ2-4, with 8 bases matching TRBD2. Germline loops: CDR1 FNHDT, CDR2 SITEND (reference sequence). The CDR3 has 14 amino acids. The covered CDR3 bases are TGTGCCAGCAGTATAGACTGGGGGTCAAAC. Its translation is CASSIDWGSN. The whole CDR3 protein is CASSIDWGSNTLYF. Together with reference TRBV19 and TRBJ2-4, the CDR3 gives the full variable domain: GGIITQTPKFLIGQEGQKLTLKCQQNFNHDTMYWYRQDSGKGLRLIYYSITENDLQKGDLSEGYDASREKKSSFSLTVTSAQKNEMAVFLCASSIDWGSNTLYFGAGTRLSVL.

In its sample, this clone was seen a few times. The gene symbols are mouse symbols. With the read ending 4 residues before the CDR3 end, the germline J gene is used to fill in that end. This chain uses TRBV13-2 with TRBJ2-2, with 11 positions matching TRBD1. The V gene's germline CDR1 is NNHNN and CDR2 SYGAGS (reference sequence). The V and J ends lost 5 bases and 6 bases, in that order; junction bases with no gene match: 3. CDR3 length equals 14 residues. The sequenced part of the CDR3 DNA is TGTGCCAGCGGGCAGGGACAGGGGGCCGGG. It is translated as CASGQGQGAG. The full CDR3 protein is CASGQGQGAGQLYF.

This clone was counted a few times. The gene names here belong to mouse. Read data end 4 residues before the CDR3 end; the end is taken from the germline J gene. This rearrangement joins TRBV19 to TRBJ1-2, with no clear D. V was clipped by 7 bases and J by 0 bases, with 13 bases between them. The V gene's germline CDR1 is FNHDT and CDR2 SITEND (reference sequence). This CDR3 has 14 amino acids. The CDR3 sequence: CASRKWGSNSDYTF. The sequenced part of the CDR3 DNA is TGTGCCAGCCGCAAATGGGGATCAAACTCC.

As to this clone: Gene names refer to mouse genes. The CDR3 extends 3 residues past the end of the read, so its final part is completed from the germline J gene. This chain joins TRBV19 and TRBJ1-6; TRBD1 matches at 7 bases. Being an ORF, TRBJ1-6 has a function that is uncertain. This CDR3 is 13 amino acids long. J lost 10 bases, V lost 1 base, and 2 bases had no gene match. Germline values: CDR1 FNHDT, CDR2 SITEND (reference sequence). The covered CDR3 bases are TGTGCCAGCAGTATAAAGACAGGGTCGCCC. It encodes CASSIKTGSP. The CDR3 in its entirety is CASSIKTGSPLYF.

This clone was seen a few times. Genes and germline are mouse. The missing CDR3 end, 4 residues past where the read stops, is filled in from the germline J gene. This sample also contains other DNA sequences that code for the same CDR3. The J gene is TRBJ1-1, the V gene TRBV1; TRBD1 might be the D (5 bases). Germline V gene lookup returns CDR1 NSQYPW and CDR2 LRSPGD (reference sequence). The CDR3 is made up of 12 amino acids. CDR3 protein: CTCSADREEVFF. Partial CDR3 DNA: TGCACCTGCAGTGCAGACAGGGAA. Looking up the rest from reference TRBV1 and TRBJ1-1 gives the full variable domain: VTLLEQNPRWRLVPRGQAVNLRCILKNSQYPWMSWYQQDLQKQLQWLFTLRSPGDKEVKSLPGADYLATRVTDTELRLQVANMSQGRTLYCTCSADREEVFFGKGTRLTVV.

Turning to this clone: The listed genes are named as in mouse. From the germline J gene comes the end of the CDR3, since the read stops 4 residues before it. The gene calls are TRBV1 and TRBJ2-3; 11 nucleotides line up with TRBD1. The ends lost 6 bases at V and 0 bases at J; junction bases unmatched: 2. Germline V gene lookup returns CDR1 NSQYPW and CDR2 LRSPGD (reference sequence). CDR3 size: 15 residues. The part of the CDR3 DNA that was read is TGCACCTGCAGGGACAGGGGGCGCAGTGCAGAA. It is translated as CTCRDRGRSAE. The complete CDR3 reads CTCRDRGRSAETLYF.

Notes on this clone: Mouse names are used for the genes. The read falls 4 residues short of the CDR3 end, and the missing part is taken from the germline J gene. V usage is TRBV13-1 and J usage is TRBJ2-4; 10 bases match TRBD2. V gave up 2 bases and J gave up 0 bases; unmatched junction bases: 6. This CDR3 has 17 amino acids. Germline lookup yields CDR1 NSHNY and CDR2 SYGAGN. The CDR3 protein is CASSEPTGGTSQNTLYF. The CDR3 DNA, read in part, is TGTGCCAGCAGTGAACCGACTGGGGGGACTAGTCAAAAC.

Concerning this clone itself: The genes are named according to mouse. The CDR3 end is not reached by the read, which stops 4 residues before it; the germline J gene fills it in. This same CDR3 is encoded by further DNA sequences in the sample. This sequence joins TRBV13-1 and TRBJ2-1, with 7 nucleotides matching TRBD2. The germline CDR1 and CDR2 sequences are NSHNY and SYGAGN. There are 15 residues in the CDR3. The V segment lost 0 bases and the J segment 2 bases; nucleotides outside the gene matches: 2. CDR3 DNA, as far as it was read: TGTGCCAGCAGTGATGCTGGGGGTGACTATGCT. The encoded protein is CASSDAGGDYA. The full-length CDR3 reads as CASSDAGGDYAEQFF.

In this sample, this clone turned up a few times. Mouse gene names and germline throughout. The CDR3 extends 4 residues past the end of the read, so its final part is completed from the germline J gene. The same CDR3 also results from other DNA sequences found in this sample. The chain employs TRBV1 and TRBJ2-7, with D maybe TRBD2 (5 bases). V gave up 0 bases and J gave up 3 bases, with 9 bases separating them. The CDR3 is 14 residues long. Germline lookup yields CDR1 NSQYPW and CDR2 LRSPGD (reference sequence). The sequenced part of the CDR3 DNA is TGCACCTGCAGTGCAGATCTGGGCAACTAT. Encoded protein: CTCSADLGNY. The whole CDR3 protein reads CTCSADLGNYEQYF.

This clone was observed a handful of times. The germline and genes are mouse ones. Read coverage stops 4 residues before the CDR3 terminus; the germline J gene supplies the remainder. The genes are TRBV19 and TRBJ2-1; TRBD2 matches at 8 bases. The V and J ends lost 1 base and 5 bases, in that order; junction bases with no gene match: 8. The CDR3 sequence is 16 residues long. Germline values: CDR1 FNHDT, CDR2 SITEND (reference sequence). The sequenced CDR3 bases are TGTGCCAGCAGTATAATCGGGGGGACTGGAGATGCT. The encoded protein is CASSIIGGTGDA. The full CDR3 protein is CASSIIGGTGDAEQFF.

This clone was counted a few times. Mouse gene names and germline throughout. Read data end 4 residues before the CDR3 end; the end is taken from the germline J gene. The sample contains more than one DNA sequence encoding this CDR3. This chain links TRBV5 with TRBJ2-1, with 7 bases identical to TRBD2. Germline V gives CDR1 LGHNA, CDR2 YNLKQL (reference sequence). The CDR3 sequence is 15 residues long. Trimming at V came to 2 bases and at J to 0 bases, leaving 1 base not matched to a gene. Incomplete CDR3 DNA: TGTGCCAGCAGCCAAAGACTGGGTAACTATGCT. Its protein is CASSQRLGNYA. The entire CDR3 is CASSQRLGNYAEQFF.

Remarks on this clone: These gene names are mouse names. Read coverage stops 4 residues before the CDR3 terminus; the germline J gene supplies the remainder. The chain uses TRBV19 and TRBJ2-3; 12 nucleotides agree with TRBD2. The CDR3 contains 15 residues. Trimming cost V 6 bases and J 0 bases; bases outside gene matches: 2. Per the germline V gene, CDR1 is FNHDT and CDR2 is SITEND (reference sequence). The covered CDR3 bases are TGTGCCAGCAAGACTGGGGGGGCTAGTGCAGAA. Protein sequence: CASKTGGASAE. The entire CDR3 protein reads CASKTGGASAETLYF.

About this clone itself: Gene and germline names: mouse. The missing CDR3 end, 4 residues past where the read stops, is filled in from the germline J gene. The J gene is TRBJ2-5, the V gene TRBV2; perhaps TRBD2 as D (6 bases). The CDR3 is 15 residues long. V was cut by 0 bases and J by 3 bases, with 10 bases left in between. The germline CDR1 and CDR2 sequences are LGHNA and YSYQKL. CDR3 DNA, as far as it was read: TGTGCCAGCAGCCAAGATTCCGGGGGGCAAGAC. Translating it yields CASSQDSGGQD. The full CDR3 reads CASSQDSGGQDTQYF.

Points on this clone: The germline and genes are mouse ones. The read is 4 residues too short to cover the CDR3 end, so that end is filled in from the germline J gene. The chain uses TRBV19 and TRBJ2-3; 8 nucleotides agree with TRBD1. Germline V gene sequence: CDR1 FNHDT, CDR2 SITEND (reference sequence). Losses at the gene ends were 4 bases for V and 3 bases for J; bases not matched to a gene: 7. This CDR3 contains 15 residues. CDR3 sequence: CASSSTGEGAETLYF. Partial CDR3 DNA: TGTGCCAGCAGTTCGACAGGGGAGGGGGCAGAA.

This clone has more than one count but fewer than ten. All gene names here are mouse names. Read coverage stops 4 residues before the CDR3 terminus; the germline J gene supplies the remainder. The chain couples TRBV13-3 to TRBJ2-2; TRBD2 might be the D (6 bases). The germline V gene encodes CDR1 NNHDY and CDR2 SYVADS. The CDR3 sequence is 14 residues long. V gave up 4 bases and J gave up 2 bases, with 9 bases separating them. The DNA read from the CDR3 is TGTGCCAGCAGTCACTGGGAGAACACCGGG. This sequence encodes CASSHWENTG. The whole CDR3 sequence reads CASSHWENTGQLYF.

This clone came up a few times. The gene names given are mouse names. The CDR3 end is not reached by the read, which stops 4 residues before it; the germline J gene fills it in. This chain joins TRBV5 and TRBJ1-1; TRBD1 agrees at 10 bases. V trimming: 4 bases; J trimming: 3 bases; junction bases outside the gene matches: 5. This CDR3 contains 15 residues. Germline CDR1 LGHNA, CDR2 YNLKQL (reference sequence). Incomplete CDR3 DNA: TGTGCCAGCAGCCCCCGACAGGGGGCGGACACA. This translates into CASSPRQGADT. The complete CDR3 reads CASSPRQGADTEVFF.

This clone was seen only a few times. The junction shows a germline mismatch at one end, possibly a read error. Gene names and germline match the mouse. Sequencing ends 4 residues short of the CDR3 end; the germline J gene provides the rest. The chain couples TRBV14 to TRBJ2-3; D is uncertain. Germline CDR1 is SGHDT and CDR2 is FRDEAV. The CDR3 runs to 14 residues. CDR3 bases read: TGTGCCAACAGTTTAGACAATAGTGCAGAA. Translation: CANSLDNSAE. Given in full, the CDR3 is CANSLDNSAETLYF.

Of note for this clone: Gene names are mouse gene names. The read terminates 4 residues ahead of where the CDR3 ends, so the germline J gene completes it. This chain links TRBV13-1 with TRBJ1-2, with D maybe TRBD1 (5 bases). The CDR3 totals 14 residues. Germline assignment: CDR1 NSHNY and CDR2 SYGAGN. CDR3 region: CASSDRPGGDDYTF. The part of the CDR3 DNA that was read is TGTGCCAGCAGTGATAGGCCTGGGGGGGAC.